One and the same sample provided the 31 T cell receptor beta chains below, sequenced in a study of T cell repertoires in cytomegalovirus infection. From the reads, TCRdb called clonotypes with MiXCR, one entry per CDR3 protein. The data show approximately 170,000 distinct CDR3 sequences, with roughly 17% seen just once and around a sixth held by the top ten. The source material was CD8+ T cells from PBMCs. Receptor source: a human donor in good health (CMV status not recorded). Some clones in this sample may be carry-over from other donors' samples.

This clonotype was observed a few times. V and J are TRBV28 and TRBJ2-1; a weak D match, TRBD2 (7 bases). V was shortened by 8 bases and J by 0 bases, with 14 bases between the two germline ends. The CDR3 is made up of 15 amino acids. Germline assignment: CDR1 MDHEN and CDR2 SYDVKM. CDR3 DNA: TGTGCCAGCCGAAGCGGGACAAGCTCCTACAATGAGCAGTTCTTC. Its protein product is CASRSGTSSYNEQFF.

The V gene is TRBV20-1, the J gene TRBJ1-1; D not resolved. The CDR3 runs 13 residues. The germline gives CDR1 DFQATT, CDR2 SNEGSKA (reference sequence). Deletions cut 6 bases from V and 10 bases from J, with 21 bases between. CDR3 region: CSAITYDREGAFF. The CDR3 coding sequence is TGCAGTGCGATTACCTATGACCGGGAGGGAGCTTTCTTT.

The chain combines TRBV27 with TRBJ2-7, with D uncertain. With 7 bases removed from V and 3 bases from J, the gap between germline ends came to 7 bases. CDR1 and CDR2 from the germline V gene are MNHEY and SMNVEV (reference sequence). This CDR3 comprises 11 residues. The CDR3 DNA reads TGTGCCAGCAAACATAACTACGAGCAGTACTTC. It codes for CASKHNYEQYF.

This clonotype showed up just a few times. V and J are TRBV28 and TRBJ2-1; possibly TRBD1 or TRBD2 for D (5 bases each). This CDR3 has 14 amino acids. CDR1 is MDHEN, CDR2 SYDVKM, per germline. The V end was cut by 4 bases, the J end by 6 bases, with 13 bases between. This chain's CDR3 is CASSWGARGNEQFF. CDR3 sequence (DNA): TGTGCCAGCAGTTGGGGAGCAAGGGGCAATGAGCAGTTCTTC.

The V gene is TRBV14, the J gene TRBJ1-2; D not resolved. Germline V gene sequence: CDR1 SGHDN, CDR2 FVKESK. This CDR3 has 14 amino acids. With 1 base removed from V and 8 bases from J, the gap between germline ends came to 14 bases. CDR3 in amino acids: CASSQGQESFGYTF. CDR3 in DNA: TGTGCCAGCAGCCAAGGCCAGGAATCCTTCGGCTACACCTTC.

This chain joins TRBV28 and TRBJ2-1; no definite D call. The CDR3 is 14 amino acids. The germline V gene encodes CDR1 MDHEN and CDR2 SYDVKM. V lost 4 bases to trimming and J lost 6 bases, with 13 bases between them. CDR3 in DNA: TGTGCCAGCAGTTCCAATACCATATTCAATGAGCAGTTCTTC. Its translation: CASSSNTIFNEQFF.

The V gene is TRBV28, the J gene TRBJ2-1, with D possibly matching TRBD1 (6 bases). Per germline, CDR1 MDHEN and CDR2 SYDVKM. The CDR3 covers 16 residues. V was cut by 7 bases and J by 0 bases, with 16 bases left in between. The CDR3: CASTSRDTHSYNEQFF. CDR3 bases: TGTGCCAGCACCAGCCGGGACACCCACTCCTACAATGAGCAGTTCTTC. Together with reference TRBV28 and TRBJ2-1, the CDR3 gives the full variable domain: DVKVTQSSRYLVKRTGEKVFLECVQDMDHENMFWYRQDPGLGLRLIYFSYDVKMKEKGDIPEGYSVSREKKERFSLILESASTNQTSMYLCASTSRDTHSYNEQFFGPGTRLTVL.

The chain combines TRBV19 with TRBJ1-1; no firm D call. Trimming took 6 bases from V and 1 from J, leaving 9 bases between them. Looked up from germline, CDR1 is LNHDA and CDR2 is SQIVND (reference sequence). CDR3 size: 13 residues. DNA for the CDR3: TGTGCCAGTAGCCATTTCCGGAACACTGAAGCTTTCTTT. It yields the protein CASSHFRNTEAFF.

The sample holds a few counts of this clonotype. This chain joins TRBV6-1 and TRBJ2-5; perhaps TRBD2 as D (5 bases). Germline V lookup: CDR1 MNHNS, CDR2 SASEGT. CDR3 length equals 17 residues. Trimming pared 6 bases from V and 0 bases from J, leaving 20 bases between. The CDR3 protein is CASSETHWETYQETQYF. In DNA, the CDR3 is TGTGCCAGCAGCGAAACCCACTGGGAGACCTACCAAGAGACCCAGTACTTC.

V gene TRBV6-4 combines with J gene TRBJ2-2; TRBD1 matches at 7 bases. The CDR3 consists of 14 residues. Germline values: CDR1 MRHNA, CDR2 SNTAGT. V lost 2 bases to trimming and J lost 7 bases; unmatched junction nucleotides: 4. CDR3 DNA sequence: TGTGCCAGCAGTGACAAGGGGGCAGGCGGGGAGCTGTTTTTT. Protein: CASSDKGAGGELFF.

In this sample, this clonotype turned up many times. CDR3 protein: CASSYSYGAENTGELFF. The CDR3 DNA follows: TGTGCCAGCAGTTACTCCTACGGGGCAGAAAACACCGGGGAGCTGTTTTTT. The chain has TRBV6-5 and TRBJ2-2, with D perhaps being TRBD1 or TRBD2 (5 bases each). Trimming removed 0 bases at V and 2 bases at J, with 13 bases between. CDR3 length equals 17 residues. Germline CDR1 is MNHEY and CDR2 is SVGAGI.

This chain connects TRBV7-9 to TRBJ2-5; D is possibly TRBD2 (6 bases). The length of the CDR3 is 12 residues. V was pared by 8 bases and J by 2 bases, with 9 bases between. Per germline, CDR1 SEHNR and CDR2 FQNEAQ (reference sequence). The CDR3 DNA follows: TGTGCCAGCCTCCGGGGGCAAGAGACCCAGTACTTC. Residues: CASLRGQETQYF.

This chain uses TRBV7-2 with TRBJ2-3; the D gene is possibly TRBD1 (7 bases). The CDR3 sequence is 18 residues long. The germline V gene encodes CDR1 SGHTA and CDR2 FQGNSA. The V end lost 5 bases, the J end lost 0 bases, and 21 bases lay between the germline ends. The CDR3 sequence is CASSPPGGGTPSTDTQYF. DNA for the CDR3: TGTGCCAGCAGCCCTCCAGGGGGAGGCACCCCTAGCACAGATACGCAGTATTTT. Filled out from reference TRBV7-2 and TRBJ2-3, the complete variable domain reads GAGVSQSPSNKVTEKGKDVELRCDPISGHTALYWYRQSLGQGLEFLIYFQGNSAPDKSGLPSDRFSAERTGGSVSTLTIQRTQQEDSAVYLCASSPPGGGTPSTDTQYFGPGTRLTVL.

There are a few counts of this clonotype. The genes are TRBV28 and TRBJ1-4; 8 bases match TRBD1. Trimming took 6 bases from V and 7 from J; bases not matched to a gene: 10. CDR1 and CDR2 from the germline V gene are MDHEN and SYDVKM. CDR3 length: 15 residues. CDR3 amino acids: CASSPRTGQFEKLFF. CDR3 sequence (DNA): TGTGCCAGCAGCCCGAGGACAGGGCAGTTTGAAAAACTGTTTTTT.

This chain links TRBV20-1 with TRBJ2-2; TRBD2 matches at 8 bases. J was trimmed by 6 bases and V by 0 bases; bases with no gene match: 9. CDR1 and CDR2 (germline): DFQATT, SNEGSKA (reference sequence). The CDR3 consists of 16 residues. The CDR3 DNA follows: TGCAGTGCTAGAGATGCGAGCGGGAGTTTTGCCGGGGAGCTGTTTTTT. Encoded protein: CSARDASGSFAGELFF.

This clonotype occurred a few times. The chain couples TRBV11-2 to TRBJ2-7, with 8 bases aligning to TRBD1. Per germline, CDR1 SGHAT and CDR2 FQNNGV. V shed 5 bases, J shed 3 bases, and the junction held 12 bases outside the gene matches. CDR3 length: 16 amino acids. CDR3 nucleotides: TGTGCCAGCAGCCCCTACGGACAGGGAAGGGGCTACGAGCAGTACTTC. It translates to CASSPYGQGRGYEQYF.

This clonotype was seen ten or more times. The gene calls are TRBV7-8 and TRBJ2-1, with D hard to call. Trimming took off 5 bases at V and 9 bases at J, with 17 bases between the two ends. Germline CDR1 reads SGHVS; CDR2 reads FQNEAQ. The CDR3 covers 14 residues. The CDR3 coding sequence is TGTGCCAGCAGCCCCCGTTCAGGCGGAGTTGAGCAGTTCTTC. Translation gives CASSPRSGGVEQFF.

This clonotype has a handful of counts. The chain links TRBV28 to TRBJ1-1; 7 nucleotides match TRBD1. Per germline, CDR1 MDHEN and CDR2 SYDVKM. This CDR3 contains 15 residues. V lost 2 bases, J lost 3 bases, and 6 bases stayed unmatched. CDR3 in amino acids: CASSLPRGGYTEAFF. In nucleotides, the CDR3 is TGTGCCAGCAGTTTACCAAGAGGGGGCTACACTGAAGCTTTCTTT.

This clonotype was seen a few times. The chain uses TRBV7-9 and TRBJ2-7; 10 bases line up with TRBD1. CDR3 length: 15 residues. Germline V gives CDR1 SEHNR, CDR2 FQNEAQ (reference sequence). J gave up 4 bases and V 3 bases, and 6 bases lay outside the gene matches. CDR3 protein: CASSFPGTGEYEQYF. The CDR3 coding sequence is TGTGCCAGCAGCTTCCCCGGGACAGGGGAATACGAGCAGTACTTC.

V gene TRBV4-1 combines with J gene TRBJ1-5; D is undetermined. The CDR3 covers 14 residues. The germline V gene encodes CDR1 MGHRA and CDR2 YSYEKL. V lost 4 bases, J lost 7 bases, and 14 bases lay in between. This CDR3 is CASSRIGEQQPQHF. CDR3 in DNA: TGCGCCAGCAGCCGTATCGGGGAACAACAGCCCCAGCATTTT.

This clonotype was counted a few times. CDR3 DNA: TGTGCCAGCAGCGCCTCACAGGGGGGCGAGCAGTACTTC. This encodes CASSASQGGEQYF. V usage is TRBV7-3 and J usage is TRBJ2-7; 8 positions match TRBD1. With V trimmed by 5 bases and J by 6 bases, 6 bases remained unmatched. The CDR3 contains 13 residues. Germline V gene data show CDR1 as SGHTA and CDR2 as FQGTGA.

The genes are TRBV20-1 and TRBJ2-3; possibly TRBD1 or TRBD2 for D (5 bases each). Per germline, CDR1 DFQATT and CDR2 SNEGSKA (reference sequence). V was trimmed by 1 base and J by 2 bases, leaving 10 bases between them. The CDR3 loop spans 14 amino acids. CDR3 loop: CSARVWDPTDTQYF. The DNA for the CDR3 is TGCAGTGCTAGAGTCTGGGACCCCACAGATACGCAGTATTTT.

This sequence joins TRBV28 and TRBJ1-1; 7 bases align to TRBD1. The length of the CDR3 is 13 residues. The ends lost 6 bases at V and 1 base at J; junction bases unmatched: 2. CDR1 and CDR2 (germline): MDHEN, SYDVKM. The CDR3 here is CASSNRGNTEAFF. The CDR3, as DNA: TGTGCCAGCAGCAACAGGGGGAACACTGAAGCTTTCTTT.

This clonotype was counted a few times. The chain couples TRBV6-8 to TRBJ1-5, with TRBD1 as a possible D gene (6 bases). The germline CDR1 and CDR2 sequences are MNHGY and SAAAGT. This CDR3 has 15 residues. V gave up 7 bases and J gave up 9 bases, with 22 bases separating them. CDR3 DNA: TGTGCCAGCACCCAACTTTACGACAGGCCGTCGCCCCAGCATTTT. Residues: CASTQLYDRPSPQHF.

This clonotype was observed at least ten times. V gene TRBV6-4 combines with J gene TRBJ2-2, with unresolved D. The ends were cut back, 6 bases at V and 3 bases at J, with 8 bases in the middle. CDR1 is MRHNA and CDR2 is SNTAGT in the germline V gene. The CDR3 spans 13 residues. The CDR3 DNA reads as TGTGCCAGCAGCCCAAAGTACACCGGGGAGCTGTTTTTT. Protein sequence: CASSPKYTGELFF.

This sequence joins TRBV9 and TRBJ2-1; the D gene is possibly TRBD2 (5 bases). V shed 7 bases and J shed 5 bases, with 10 bases lying between them. The CDR3 length is 12 residues. The germline CDR1 and CDR2 sequences are SGDLS and YYNGEE. CDR3 sequence (DNA): TGTGCCAGCGCTCCCGGGGACAATGAGCAGTTCTTC. Translated: CASAPGDNEQFF.

The chain recombines TRBV7-9 with TRBJ2-7; the match to TRBD1 covers 8 bases. CDR3 length: 15 residues. CDR1 is SEHNR, CDR2 FQNEAQ, per germline (reference sequence). The J segment lost 0 bases and the V segment lost 4 bases, leaving 5 bases of the junction unmatched. The CDR3 DNA sequence: TGTGCCAGCAGCTCCCGGGACAGGCCCTCCTACGAGCAGTACTTC. Protein product: CASSSRDRPSYEQYF.

The rearrangement joins TRBV6-5 to TRBJ2-2; the D is unclear. The germline V gene encodes CDR1 MNHEY and CDR2 SVGAGI. This CDR3 contains 16 residues. The ends were cut back, 4 bases at V and 0 bases at J, with 12 bases in the middle. CDR3 sequence (DNA): TGTGCCAGCAGTTCTATCAACCTCGCGAACACCGGGGAGCTGTTTTTT. Translating it yields CASSSINLANTGELFF.

The V gene is TRBV9, the J gene TRBJ2-3, with TRBD1 matching 8 bases. V was clipped by 4 bases and J by 5 bases; unmatched bases: 15. Germline CDR1 SGDLS, CDR2 YYNGEE. CDR3 length: 17 residues. CDR3 region: CASSTGTGGTPGDTQYF. The CDR3 DNA sequence: TGTGCCAGCAGCACCGGAACAGGGGGAACCCCGGGAGATACGCAGTATTTT.

The V and J genes are TRBV7-9 and TRBJ2-4, with D possibly TRBD1 on 6 matching bases. The ends were cut back, 5 bases at V and 3 bases at J, with 17 bases in the middle. The germline V gene encodes CDR1 SEHNR and CDR2 FQNEAQ (reference sequence). The length of the CDR3 is 16 residues. CDR3 nucleotides: TGTGCCAGCAGCCCCCTCCGGGACACGGACAAAAACATTCAGTACTTC. Its protein is CASSPLRDTDKNIQYF.

CDR3 region: CASSYDGTSDYNEQFF. CDR3 nucleotides: TGTGCCAGCAGTTACGACGGGACTAGCGACTACAATGAGCAGTTCTTC. V usage is TRBV6-2 or TRBV6-3 and J usage is TRBJ2-1, with 10 bases identical to TRBD2. The germline V gene has CDR1 MNHEY and CDR2 SVGEGT. J lost 3 bases, V lost 2 bases, and 4 bases had no gene match. The CDR3 runs 16 residues.